Listed below are T cell receptor beta chains from one sample, sequenced in a study of PD-1 blockade in classical Hodgkin lymphoma. Some clones are missing from TCRdb's copy, which holds only in-frame ones; the method was immunoSEQ multiplex PCR. Of tens of thousands of clones listed, around nine tenths are singletons. The sample consisted of peripheral blood mononuclear cells (PBMCs), taken before the fourth cycle of nivolumab. The receptors originated from a human donor with classical Hodgkin lymphoma. Both conserved end residues are trimmed from each CDR3.

j_gene	v_gene	CDR3aa
TRBJ2-7	TRBV2	ASSGVLGYEQY
TRBJ1-1	TRBV5-1	ASSFAGGDTEAF
TRBJ2-1	TRBV7-3	ASSIDITSYNEQF
TRBJ1-2	TRBV30	AWNPPSRGGNYGYT
TRBJ2-7	TRBV30	AWSVTRTSGGRSYEQY
TRBJ1-3	TRBV19	ASSRPGQDFKIGGNTIY
TRBJ1-4	TRBV19	ASSMRTGQSNEKLF
TRBJ2-7	TRBV7-2	ASSPAFGKNYEQY
TRBJ1-1	TRBV7-2	ASSSQDPTGSTEAF
TRBJ1-1	TRBV11-2	ASSAETEAF
TRBJ2-5	TRBV5-4	ASSLVGTGKETQY
TRBJ1-1	TRBV14	TSSQLPNGGAF
TRBJ2-2	TRBV2	ASSVSTGELF
TRBJ2-7	TRBV11-3	ALGQKLIYEQY
TRBJ1-3	TRBV28	ACRGLGNTIY
TRBJ2-7	TRBV28	ASMRGALGTPYEQY
TRBJ2-5	TRBV4-1	ASSLTPEGRAETQY
TRBJ2-3	TRBV7-9	ASSVEGTTQY
TRBJ1-2	TRBV5-5	ASSLVNLEANYGYT
TRBJ2-7	TRBV6-4	ASSDPVIGGTGGDEQY
TRBJ1-4	TRBV30	AWTGQGVTNEKLF
TRBJ1-2	TRBV28	ASSFTASGTDYGYT
TRBJ1-6	TRBV2	ASIRMAPGPLH
TRBJ1-1	TRBV19	ASSTTGGMNTEAF
TRBJ1-6	TRBV21-1	ASSHAGRQPPFNSPLH
TRBJ2-3	TRBV30	AWSKLYGSGGLSRTDTQY
TRBJ2-2	TRBV4-3	ASSHVAGTGIGELF
TRBJ1-5	TRBV6-1	ASSEATDRVRLHQPQH
TRBJ2-2	TRBV27	ASSPDIAGEHTGELF
TRBJ1-1	TRBV27	ASTGKTEAF
TRBJ2-5	TRBV6-5	ASHERVGTQY
TRBJ1-5	TRBV9	ASSVEGGNQPQH
TRBJ2-3	TRBV19	ASSIRTGRDTQY
TRBJ2-7	TRBV6-5	ASKQGAYEQY
TRBJ2-2	TRBV5-1	ASSPLAGEGNTGELF
TRBJ2-6	TRBV6-1	ASSEGQRKYPGANVLT
TRBJ2-3	TRBV2	ADLAERTDTQY
TRBJ1-5	TRBV5-1	ASSLSGASNQPQH
TRBJ2-7	TRBV9	ASSVDAGSYEQY
TRBJ2-1	TRBV28	ASSDRGGTSGYSYNEQF
TRBJ2-7	TRBV4-3	ASSQVPTRSSYEQY
TRBJ2-6	TRBV9	ASSPRGGRGANVLT
TRBJ1-1	TRBV19	ASSFFVWQQNTEAF
TRBJ1-2	TRBV13	ASSLSTGVRDGGYT
TRBJ1-1	TRBV7-8	ASSPPRGLDTEAF
TRBJ2-7	TRBV5-6	ASSLARGRRSYEQY
TRBJ2-1	TRBV6-1	ASSDAAGGPYNEQF
TRBJ2-7	TRBV28	ASSLRGRSSYEQY
TRBJ2-3	TRBV9	ASSPYTDTQY
TRBJ1-5	TRBV5-6	ASSLAGGMGNQPQH
TRBJ1-6	TRBV27	ASRYNWGAQNSPLH
TRBJ2-7	TRBV10-3	ASAGQGSYEQY
TRBJ2-2	TRBV11-3	ASSHLGGNTGELF